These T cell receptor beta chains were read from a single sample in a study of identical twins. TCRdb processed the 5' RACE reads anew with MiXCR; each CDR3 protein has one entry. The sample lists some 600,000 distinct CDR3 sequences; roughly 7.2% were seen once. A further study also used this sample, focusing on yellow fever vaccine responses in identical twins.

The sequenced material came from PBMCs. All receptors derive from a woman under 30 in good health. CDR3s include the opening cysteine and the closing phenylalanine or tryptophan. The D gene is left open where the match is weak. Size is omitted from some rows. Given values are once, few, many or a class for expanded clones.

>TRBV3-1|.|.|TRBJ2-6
TGTGCCAGCAGCCAAGGAGGCGTCTCTGGGGCCAACGTCCTGACTTTC
CASSQGGVSGANVLTF
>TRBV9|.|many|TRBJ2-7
TGTGCCAGCAGTAAGGACCGATACGAGCAGTACTTC
CASSKDRYEQYF
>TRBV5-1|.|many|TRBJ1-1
TGTGCCAGCAGTTCTTACACTGAAGCTTTCTTT
CASSSYTEAFF
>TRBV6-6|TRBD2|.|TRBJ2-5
TGTGCCAGCAACCGCGGGGGCCAAGAGACCCAGTACTTC
CASNRGGQETQYF
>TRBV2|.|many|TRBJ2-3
TGTGCCAGCAGACGGGAGCGCACAGATACGCAGTATTTT
CASRRERTDTQYF
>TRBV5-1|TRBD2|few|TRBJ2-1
TGCGCCAGCAGCCCACGACTAGCGGGAGGGCCAATTTTTGTGGAGCAGTTCTTC
CASSPRLAGGPIFVEQFF
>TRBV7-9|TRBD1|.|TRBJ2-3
TGTGCCAGCAGCTTATGGGGACAGGGGGCCTCAGATACGCAGTATTTT
CASSLWGQGASDTQYF
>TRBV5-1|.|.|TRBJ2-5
TGCGCCAGCAGCGAATCTCAGGGGCCGCAAGAGACCCAGTACTTC
CASSESQGPQETQYF
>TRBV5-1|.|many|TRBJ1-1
TGCGCCAGCAGCAGGGAAGGGGGCACTGAAGCTTTCTTT
CASSREGGTEAFF
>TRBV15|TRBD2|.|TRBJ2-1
TGTGCCACCAGTAAAAGAGGGCTAGCGGGAGATCTTTACAATGAGCAGTTCTTC
CATSKRGLAGDLYNEQFF
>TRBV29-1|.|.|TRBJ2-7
TGCAGCGTTGAAGATTCCTCCGAAACCTACGAGCAGTACTTC
CSVEDSSETYEQYF
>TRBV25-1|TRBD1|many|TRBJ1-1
TGTGCCAGCAGGATGGGACAGGGGAACACTGAAGCTTTCTTT
CASRMGQGNTEAFF
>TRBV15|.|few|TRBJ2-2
TGTGCCACCAGTATGGGATCCGGGGAGCTGTTTTTT
CATSMGSGELFF
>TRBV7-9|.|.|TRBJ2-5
TGTGCCAGCAGCTTATCGGTCTTACAAGAGACCCAGTACTTC
CASSLSVLQETQYF
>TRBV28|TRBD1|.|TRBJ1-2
TGTGCCAGCAGACCCATCGGACAGGGCTATGGCTACACCTTC
CASRPIGQGYGYTF
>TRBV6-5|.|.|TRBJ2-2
TGTGCCAGCAGTTATAGGACAGCGAACACCGGGGAGCTGTTTTTT
CASSYRTANTGELFF
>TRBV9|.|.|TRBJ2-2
TGTGCCAGCAGCGTAGAAGTTGGGGTAGCAGGGGCTAGGGGCCCGAACACCGGGGAGCTGTTTTTT
CASSVEVGVAGARGPNTGELFF
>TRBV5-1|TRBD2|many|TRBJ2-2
TGCGCCAGCAGCTTGGGACTAGCGGGAGAAACCGGGGAGCTGTTTTTT
CASSLGLAGETGELFF
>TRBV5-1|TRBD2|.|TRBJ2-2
TGCGCCAGCAGCTCCCCTAGCGGGGGGGCCGGGGAGCTGTTTTTT
CASSSPSGGAGELFF
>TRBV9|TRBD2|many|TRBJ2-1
TGTGCCAGCAGCGTAGGGCAGCGGGGCACCTACAATGAGCAGTTCTTC
CASSVGQRGTYNEQFF
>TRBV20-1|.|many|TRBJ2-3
TGCAGTGCTAGAGGATCCGACGTCTTCAACGTTAAGGATACGCAGTATTTT
CSARGSDVFNVKDTQYF
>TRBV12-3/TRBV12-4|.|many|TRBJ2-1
TGTGCCAGCAGTTTCGGGGAGCCAGGGAGCTCCTACAATGAGCAGTTCTTC
CASSFGEPGSSYNEQFF
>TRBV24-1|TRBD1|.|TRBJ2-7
TGTGCCACGCAACCGGGACAGGGGACCTACGAGCAGTACTTC
CATQPGQGTYEQYF
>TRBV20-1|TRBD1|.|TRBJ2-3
TGCAGTGCCAGCGACAGGGGGAGCACAGATACGCAGTATTTT
CSASDRGSTDTQYF